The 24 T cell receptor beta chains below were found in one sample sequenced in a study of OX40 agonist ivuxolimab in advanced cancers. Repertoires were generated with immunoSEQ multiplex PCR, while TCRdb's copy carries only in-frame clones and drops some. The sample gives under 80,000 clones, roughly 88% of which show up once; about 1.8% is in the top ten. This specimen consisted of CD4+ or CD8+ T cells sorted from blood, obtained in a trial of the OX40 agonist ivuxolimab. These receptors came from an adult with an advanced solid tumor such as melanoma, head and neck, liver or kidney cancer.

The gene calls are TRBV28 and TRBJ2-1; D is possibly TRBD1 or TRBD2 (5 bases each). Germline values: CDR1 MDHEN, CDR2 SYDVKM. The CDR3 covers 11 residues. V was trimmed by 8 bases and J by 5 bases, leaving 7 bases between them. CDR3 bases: TGTGCCAGCCGGGACCACAATGAGCAGTTCTTC. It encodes CASRDHNEQFF.

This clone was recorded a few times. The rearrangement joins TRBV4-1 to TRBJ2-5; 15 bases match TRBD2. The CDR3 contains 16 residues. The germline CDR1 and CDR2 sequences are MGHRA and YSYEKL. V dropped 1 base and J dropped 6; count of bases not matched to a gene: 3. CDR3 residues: CASSQGTSGGAKTQYF. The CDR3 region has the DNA TGCGCCAGCAGCCAAGGGACTAGCGGGGGGGCGAAGACCCAGTACTTC.

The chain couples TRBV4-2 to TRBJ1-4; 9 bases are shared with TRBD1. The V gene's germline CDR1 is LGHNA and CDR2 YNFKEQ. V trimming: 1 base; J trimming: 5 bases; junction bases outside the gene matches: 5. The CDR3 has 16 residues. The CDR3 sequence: CASSQVGGQGNEKLFF. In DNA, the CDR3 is TGTGCCAGCAGCCAAGTGGGGGGACAGGGAAATGAAAAACTGTTTTTT.

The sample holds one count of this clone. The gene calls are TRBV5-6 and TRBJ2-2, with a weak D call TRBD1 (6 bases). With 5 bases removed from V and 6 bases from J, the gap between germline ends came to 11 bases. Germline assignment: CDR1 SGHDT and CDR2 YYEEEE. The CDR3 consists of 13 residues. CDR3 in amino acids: CASRERGSGELFF. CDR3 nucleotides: TGTGCCAGCAGGGAGAGGGGGTCCGGGGAGCTGTTTTTT.

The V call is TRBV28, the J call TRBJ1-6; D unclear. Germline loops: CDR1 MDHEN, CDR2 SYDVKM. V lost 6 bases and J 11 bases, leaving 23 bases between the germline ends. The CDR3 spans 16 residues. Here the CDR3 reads CASSSVGRSLATPLHF. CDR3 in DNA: TGTGCCAGCAGCTCCGTTGGCAGGTCCCTGGCGACACCCCTCCACTTT.

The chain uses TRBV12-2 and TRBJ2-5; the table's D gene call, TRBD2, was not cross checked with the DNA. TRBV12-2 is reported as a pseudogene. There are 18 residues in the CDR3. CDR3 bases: TGTGCAAGTCGCTTAGGAAATAGGGTGGGACTAAGATGGGAGACCCAGTACTTC. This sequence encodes CASRLGNRVGLRWETQYF.

The CDR3 region has the DNA TGTGCCTGGAGCCTAATTACGACAGGGGATGGCTACACCTTC. Residues: CAWSLITTGDGYTF. This rearrangement joins TRBV30 to TRBJ1-2; 8 nucleotides align to TRBD1. The CDR3 contains 14 residues. Trimming cost V 3 bases and J 6 bases; bases outside gene matches: 9. CDR1 and CDR2 from the germline V gene are GTSNPN and SVGIG (reference sequence).

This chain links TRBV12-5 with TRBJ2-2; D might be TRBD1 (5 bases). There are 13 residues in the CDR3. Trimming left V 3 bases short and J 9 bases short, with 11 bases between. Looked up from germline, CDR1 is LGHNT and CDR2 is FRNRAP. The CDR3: CASGLGVLRELFF. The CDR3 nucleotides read TGTGCTAGTGGTTTAGGGGTCCTCCGGGAGCTGTTTTTT.

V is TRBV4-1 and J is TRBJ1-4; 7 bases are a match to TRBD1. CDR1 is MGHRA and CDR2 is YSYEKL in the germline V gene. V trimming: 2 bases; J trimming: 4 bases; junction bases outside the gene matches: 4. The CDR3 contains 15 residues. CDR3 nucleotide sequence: TGCGCCAGCAGCCAACCTGACAGGGATAATGAAAAACTGTTTTTT. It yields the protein CASSQPDRDNEKLFF.

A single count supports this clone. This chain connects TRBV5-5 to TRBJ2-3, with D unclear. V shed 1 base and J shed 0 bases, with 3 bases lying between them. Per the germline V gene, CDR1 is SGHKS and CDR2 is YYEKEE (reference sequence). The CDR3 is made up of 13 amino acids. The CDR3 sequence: CASSLPSTDTQYF. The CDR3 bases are TGTGCCAGCAGCTTGCCTAGCACAGATACGCAGTATTTT. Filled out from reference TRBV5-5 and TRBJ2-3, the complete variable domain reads DAGVTQSPTHLIKTRGQQVTLRCSPISGHKSVSWYQQVLGQGPQFIFQYYEKEERGRGNFPDRFSARQFPNYSSELNVNALLLGDSALYLCASSLPSTDTQYFGPGTRLTVL.

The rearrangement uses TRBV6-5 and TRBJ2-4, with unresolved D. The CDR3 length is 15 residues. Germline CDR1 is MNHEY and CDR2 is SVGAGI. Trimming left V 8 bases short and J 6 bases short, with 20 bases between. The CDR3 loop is CASAPAGVSPNIQYF. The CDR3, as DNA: TGTGCCAGCGCACCAGCTGGGGTATCCCCAAACATTCAGTACTTC.

The CDR3 here is CASSPLVANTEAFF. CDR3 DNA: TGTGCCAGCTCACCACTAGTCGCGAACACTGAAGCTTTCTTT. The rearrangement uses TRBV18 and TRBJ1-1; D ambiguous. The CDR3 contains 14 residues. The V gene's germline CDR1 is KGHSH and CDR2 LQKENI. V dropped 1 base and J dropped 1 base, with 7 bases sitting between them.

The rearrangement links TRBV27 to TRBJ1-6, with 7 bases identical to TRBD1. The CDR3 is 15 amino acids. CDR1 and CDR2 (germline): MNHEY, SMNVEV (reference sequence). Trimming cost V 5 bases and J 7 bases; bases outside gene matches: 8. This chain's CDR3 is CASSPEGQSNSPLHF. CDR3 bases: TGTGCCAGCAGTCCGGAGGGACAGTCGAATTCACCCCTCCACTTT.

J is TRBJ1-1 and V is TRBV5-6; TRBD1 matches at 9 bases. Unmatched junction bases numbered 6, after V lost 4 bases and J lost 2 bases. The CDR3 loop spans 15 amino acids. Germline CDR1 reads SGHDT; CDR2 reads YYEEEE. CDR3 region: CASSGRQGGNTEAFF. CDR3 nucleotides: TGTGCCAGCAGCGGTAGACAGGGGGGTAACACTGAAGCTTTCTTT.

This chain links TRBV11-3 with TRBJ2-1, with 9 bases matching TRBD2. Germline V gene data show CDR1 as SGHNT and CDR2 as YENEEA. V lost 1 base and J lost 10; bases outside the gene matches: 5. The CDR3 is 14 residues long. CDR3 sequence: CASSLGGGAGEQFF. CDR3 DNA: TGTGCCAGCAGCTTAGGCGGGGGGGCCGGCGAGCAGTTCTTC.

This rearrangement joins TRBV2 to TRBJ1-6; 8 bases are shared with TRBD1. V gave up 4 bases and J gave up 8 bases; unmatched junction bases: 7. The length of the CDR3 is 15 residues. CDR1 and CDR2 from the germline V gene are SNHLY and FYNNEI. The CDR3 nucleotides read TGTGCCAGCAGTGCGAGGACAGGGAGGGATTCACCCCTCCACTTT. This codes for CASSARTGRDSPLHF.

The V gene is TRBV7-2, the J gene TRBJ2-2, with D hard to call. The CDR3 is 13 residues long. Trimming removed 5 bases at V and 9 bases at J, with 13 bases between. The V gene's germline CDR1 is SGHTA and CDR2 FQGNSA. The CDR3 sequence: CASSPTVARELFF. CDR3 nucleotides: TGTGCCAGCAGCCCAACGGTCGCTAGGGAGCTGTTTTTT.

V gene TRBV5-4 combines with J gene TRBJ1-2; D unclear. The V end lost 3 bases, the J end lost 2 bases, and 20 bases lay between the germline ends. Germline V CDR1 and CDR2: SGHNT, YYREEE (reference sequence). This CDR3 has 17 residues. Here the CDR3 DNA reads TGTGCCAGCAGCTCAAAGACGGAAAATGTACCCAACTATGGCTACACCTTC. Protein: CASSSKTENVPNYGYTF.

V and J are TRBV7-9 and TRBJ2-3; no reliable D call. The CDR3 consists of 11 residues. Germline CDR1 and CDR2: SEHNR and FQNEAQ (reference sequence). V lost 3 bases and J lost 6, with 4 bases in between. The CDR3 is CASSFGDTQYF. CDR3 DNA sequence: TGTGCCAGCAGCTTTGGGGATACGCAGTATTTT.

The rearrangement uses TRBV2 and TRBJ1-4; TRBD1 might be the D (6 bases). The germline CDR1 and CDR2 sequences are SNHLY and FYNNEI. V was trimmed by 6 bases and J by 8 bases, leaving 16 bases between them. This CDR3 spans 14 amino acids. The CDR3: CASRAGERPEKLFF. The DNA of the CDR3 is TGTGCCAGCAGGGCAGGGGAGCGGCCAGAAAAACTGTTTTTT.

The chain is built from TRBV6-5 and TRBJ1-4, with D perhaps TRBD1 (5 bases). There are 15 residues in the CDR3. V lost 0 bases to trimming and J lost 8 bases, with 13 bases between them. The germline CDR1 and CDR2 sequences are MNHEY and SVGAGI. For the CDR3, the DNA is TGTGCCAGCAGTTACTCGGGACGGAGAATGGAAAAACTGTTTTTT. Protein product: CASSYSGRRMEKLFF.

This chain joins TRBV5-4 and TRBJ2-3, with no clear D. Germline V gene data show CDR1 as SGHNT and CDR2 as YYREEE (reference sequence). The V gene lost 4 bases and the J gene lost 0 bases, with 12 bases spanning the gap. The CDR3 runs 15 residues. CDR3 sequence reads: CASSTWGTSTDTQYF. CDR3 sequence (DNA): TGTGCCAGCAGCACCTGGGGAACTAGCACAGATACGCAGTATTTT.

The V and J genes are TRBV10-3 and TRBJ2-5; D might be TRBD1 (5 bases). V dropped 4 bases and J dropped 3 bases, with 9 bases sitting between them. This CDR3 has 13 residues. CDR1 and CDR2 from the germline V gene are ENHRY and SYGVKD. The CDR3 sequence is CAISGIREETQYF. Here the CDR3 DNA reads TGTGCCATCAGTGGCATCAGGGAAGAGACCCAGTACTTC.

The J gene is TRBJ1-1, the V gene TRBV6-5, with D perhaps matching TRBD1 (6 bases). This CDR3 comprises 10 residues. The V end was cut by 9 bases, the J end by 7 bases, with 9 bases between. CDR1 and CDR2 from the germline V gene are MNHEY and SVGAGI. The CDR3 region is CASGGSEAFF. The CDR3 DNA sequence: TGTGCCAGTGGGGGCAGTGAAGCTTTCTTT.